The rows below give T cell receptor beta chains drawn from one sample of a study of follicular helper T cells after annual influenza vaccination. TCRdb's table, derived via immunoSEQ multiplex PCR, lists solely in-frame clones and lacks some. This table holds about 9,900 clones, 84% found once. The source material was CXCR5- memory CD4+ T cells sorted from blood, sampled 7 days after influenza vaccination. These receptors were taken from an adult who received the influenza vaccine. Both conserved end residues are part of each CDR3. The size entry is marked missing in some rows and otherwise reads once, few, many or a size class.

v_gene,abundance,CDR3aa
TRBV27,NA,CASRNGAVHNEQFF
TRBV11-2,NA,CASSLDGLLGYTF
TRBV28,NA,CASSDPGTGNTGELFF
TRBV9,NA,CASSVSPENRGEQFF
TRBV9,NA,CASSRYDRPTDTQYF
TRBV7-8,NA,CASSLAPQIGGQPQHF
TRBV9,once,CASSVDQGDKYF
TRBV7-2,NA,CASSLRSNEKLFF
TRBV19,NA,CASNVAGGLESYNEQFF
TRBV29-1,NA,CSAPGQGSDTQYF
TRBV18,NA,CASSVRTSGEYNEQFF
TRBV11-2,NA,CASSFSTGISGNTIYF
TRBV18,NA,CASSPLDSNTEAFF
TRBV7-2,NA,CASSPGYQGTQYF
TRBV5-5,NA,CASSFRQGEYYEQYF
TRBV29-1,NA,CSVEDQQAHSYEQYF
TRBV5-1,NA,CASSLGAWGSNEQFF
TRBV6-5,once,CASSDPGRHTEAFF
TRBV28,NA,CASSHGIGELFF
TRBV4-3,NA,CASSPGISYNEQFF
TRBV4-3,NA,CASSQGLWTGVTEAFF
TRBV14,NA,CASSRGGSGANVLTF
TRBV28,NA,CASSGGGLGTGELFF
TRBV9,NA,CASSVAGTPPYNEQFF
TRBV6-1,NA,CASRWDEGGTEAFF
TRBV7-3,NA,CASSLTSGEYNEQFF
TRBV9,NA,CASSVVKDPYGYTF
TRBV6-1,NA,CASSGSKVTGETQYF
TRBV7-2,NA,CASSLADGTAYEQYF
TRBV5-8,NA,CASSLTGTSGQETQYF
TRBV5-4,NA,CASSTSGAGTEAFF
TRBV6-1,NA,CASSERGRGKRGETQYF
TRBV10-1,NA,CASSESGLMTDTQYF
TRBV10-3,NA,CAISDGQGNTEAFF
TRBV28,NA,CASSAGTGGGYEQYF
TRBV19,NA,CASSPDRFPGTYEQYF
TRBV4-1,NA,CASSSEYPGVYTF
TRBV5-1,few,CASSSGTSTDTQYF
TRBV28,NA,CASSLVTGTGIRWSTGELFF
TRBV19,NA,CASSVTGSGYGYTF
TRBV27,NA,CASSGGVAGSTDTQYF
TRBV7-9,NA,CASSLAGGKLFF
TRBV30,NA,CAWSVLSLGGYTF
TRBV7-2,NA,CASSLGGSHTYEQYF
TRBV11-3,NA,CASSSGLAGTDTQYF
TRBV5-1,NA,CASSHLPGQDTGNTIYF
TRBV27,NA,CASKLQGAPGIGANVLTF
TRBV6-6,NA,CASSPDTTNEKLFF
TRBV5-6,NA,CASSHRTPWFGNTIYF
TRBV19,NA,CASSISPGEDGNQPQHF
TRBV6-5,NA,CASRQRQGSYEQYF
TRBV14,NA,CASSHKWRALGEQYF
TRBV5-7,NA,CASSVSGGVGIQYF
TRBV7-9,once,CASSKGGSGRTTQYF
TRBV28,NA,CASRSDTTSNTGELFF
TRBV30,NA,CAWLAGSSYNEQFF
TRBV11-2,NA,CASSLKGPNSGNTIYF